These 16 T cell receptor beta chains were sequenced from one sample in a study of PD-1 blockade in classical Hodgkin lymphoma. Here immunoSEQ multiplex PCR was the method, and the copy in TCRdb shows in-frame clones only, minus some. The table lists fewer than 80,000 clones, 71% of them singletons, with over 7.5% in the top ten. Each patient's relapse followed autologous stem cell transplantation, and brentuximab vedotin exposure varied. The starting material was peripheral blood mononuclear cells (PBMCs), obtained before the second cycle of nivolumab. The receptors derive from a human donor with classical Hodgkin lymphoma.

The chain carries TRBV5-1 and TRBJ2-1; 13 bases agree with TRBD2. CDR1 SGHRS and CDR2 YFSETQ come from the germline V gene. The CDR3 length is 16 residues. The ends lost 0 bases at V and 7 bases at J; junction bases unmatched: 4. The CDR3 loop reads CASSLGSGLAGNEQFF. CDR3 coding DNA: TGCGCCAGCAGCTTGGGTTCGGGACTAGCGGGAAATGAGCAGTTCTTC.

The sample holds many counts of this clone. This chain connects TRBV5-3 to TRBJ1-5; 8 bases agree with TRBD1. TRBV5-3 is recorded as an ORF, its role being uncertain. The CDR3 spans 13 residues. The V and J ends lost 8 bases and 7 bases, in that order; junction bases with no gene match: 8. The CDR3 loop is CARIGQGGQPQHF. The CDR3 DNA is TGTGCCAGGATCGGACAGGGCGGCCAGCCCCAGCATTTT.

Regarding this clone: Other nucleotide sequences in the sample specify the same CDR3. V usage is TRBV4-2 and J usage is TRBJ1-2, with unresolved D. Germline V gene sequence: CDR1 LGHNA, CDR2 YNFKEQ. Trimming removed 0 bases from V and 6 bases from J, with 5 bases in between. The CDR3 spans 12 residues. CDR3 protein: CASSQDQDGYTF. CDR3 bases: TGTGCCAGCAGCCAAGATCAAGATGGCTACACCTTC.

A single count supports this clone. This chain links TRBV25-1 with TRBJ2-7, with D uncertain. Trimming removed 4 bases from V and 4 bases from J, with 14 bases in between. CDR1 and CDR2 from the germline V gene are MGHDK and SYGVNS. The CDR3 runs to 14 residues. The CDR3 here is CASSARHSSYEQYF. The CDR3 DNA follows: TGTGCCAGCAGTGCTCGGCACTCGTCGTACGAGCAGTACTTC.

J is TRBJ1-5 and V is TRBV7-2; 9 bases are shared with TRBD1. Trimming cost V 4 bases and J 4 bases; bases outside gene matches: 5. The CDR3 has 15 amino acids. From germline, CDR1 is SGHTA and CDR2 FQGNSA. The CDR3 loop is CASSWGTGMNQPQHF. In DNA form, the CDR3 reads TGTGCCAGCAGCTGGGGGACAGGGATGAATCAGCCCCAGCATTTT.

Here the CDR3 reads CASSLDGTSGIGRNEQFF. DNA for the CDR3: TGTGCCAGCAGCTTAGACGGGACTAGCGGGATAGGGCGTAATGAGCAGTTCTTC. This chain joins TRBV11-3 and TRBJ2-1; 13 nucleotides match TRBD2. J lost 7 bases, V lost 0 bases, and 9 bases had no gene match. The CDR3 covers 18 residues. Germline V lookup: CDR1 SGHNT, CDR2 YENEEA.

The table lists this clone with a few counts. The chain links TRBV28 to TRBJ2-2; TRBD2 matches at 8 bases. The CDR3 consists of 15 residues. V was clipped by 5 bases and J by 1 base; unmatched bases: 3. Germline CDR1 MDHEN, CDR2 SYDVKM. This CDR3 is CASSKLAVNTGELFF. The CDR3 bases are TGTGCCAGCAGTAAACTAGCGGTGAACACCGGGGAGCTGTTTTTT. Supplemented by reference TRBV28 and TRBJ2-2, the full variable domain reads DVKVTQSSRYLVKRTGEKVFLECVQDMDHENMFWYRQDPGLGLRLIYFSYDVKMKEKGDIPEGYSVSREKKERFSLILESASTNQTSMYLCASSKLAVNTGELFFGEGSRLTVL.

This rearrangement joins TRBV6-5 to TRBJ1-1, with TRBD1 identical over 7 bases. Germline V CDR1 and CDR2: MNHEY, SVGAGI. The CDR3 covers 13 residues. V dropped 5 bases and J dropped 4; count of bases not matched to a gene: 4. The CDR3 reads CASSVTGATEAFF. For the CDR3, the DNA is TGTGCCAGCAGTGTAACAGGGGCCACTGAAGCTTTCTTT.

V gene TRBV15 combines with J gene TRBJ2-7; possibly TRBD2 for D (7 bases). Trimming pared 0 bases from V and 3 bases from J, leaving 12 bases between. Germline V CDR1 and CDR2: LNHNV, YYDKDF (reference sequence). The CDR3 has 15 residues. The CDR3 sequence is CATSRDRGGGYEQYF. CDR3 nucleotide sequence: TGTGCCACCAGCAGAGATCGGGGAGGGGGCTACGAGCAGTACTTC.

In nucleotides, the CDR3 is TGTGCCAGCAGTCCGGACCCATCCTACGAGCAGTACTTC. It codes for CASSPDPSYEQYF. The rearrangement uses TRBV27 and TRBJ2-5, with D unclear. The J call may be in error: the DNA end matches TRBJ2-7 better. This CDR3 has 13 amino acids. Germline CDR1 MNHEY, CDR2 SMNVEV (reference sequence).

This clone was found a few times. This chain links TRBV29-1 with TRBJ1-2; no clear D gene. This CDR3 contains 11 residues. Germline V gives CDR1 SQVTM, CDR2 ANQGSEA. Trimming took 6 bases from V and 8 from J, leaving 13 bases between them. Written as DNA, the CDR3 is TGCAGCGTAACAGAATCGAGCGGCTACACCTTC. Translating it yields CSVTESSGYTF.

V gene TRBV19 combines with J gene TRBJ1-1; 10 nucleotides agree with TRBD1. The V gene end was trimmed by 7 bases and the J gene end by 2 bases; junction bases not matched to a gene: 13. This CDR3 spans 17 amino acids. Germline CDR1 LNHDA, CDR2 SQIVND (reference sequence). CDR3 protein: CASKPGGTGAINTEAFF. The CDR3 DNA sequence: TGTGCCAGTAAGCCAGGGGGGACAGGGGCCATTAACACTGAAGCTTTCTTT.

The V gene is TRBV19, the J gene TRBJ1-1; no firm D call. Germline V gene lookup returns CDR1 LNHDA and CDR2 SQIVND (reference sequence). The CDR3 loop spans 14 amino acids. The V and J ends lost 3 bases and 0 bases respectively, with 8 bases between them. CDR3: CASSMQTMNTEAFF. The CDR3 coding sequence is TGTGCCAGTAGTATGCAGACCATGAACACTGAAGCTTTCTTT. The whole variable domain, filled in from reference TRBV19 and TRBJ1-1, reads DGGITQSPKYLFRKEGQNVTLSCEQNLNHDAMYWYRQDPGQGLRLIYYSQIVNDFQKGDIAEGYSVSREKKESFPLTVTSAQKNPTAFYLCASSMQTMNTEAFFGQGTRLTVV.

The chain combines TRBV9 with TRBJ2-1, with 8 bases lining up with TRBD2. The CDR3 spans 16 residues. CDR1 SGDLS and CDR2 YYNGEE come from the germline V gene. Trimming at V came to 4 bases and at J to 4 bases, leaving 10 bases not matched to a gene. The CDR3, as DNA: TGTGCCAGCAGCCTTACCCCGGGACTAGAGTACAATGAGCAGTTCTTC. It codes for CASSLTPGLEYNEQFF.

The gene calls are TRBV11-3 and TRBJ2-3; 8 bases map to TRBD1. Looked up from germline, CDR1 is SGHNT and CDR2 is YENEEA. With 8 bases clipped from V and 3 bases from J, the junction kept 1 base outside the gene matches. The CDR3 totals 12 residues. CDR3 loop: CASGQGTDTQYF. The CDR3 coding sequence is TGTGCCAGCGGACAGGGAACAGATACGCAGTATTTT.

V gene TRBV27 combines with J gene TRBJ1-5; 10 bases map to TRBD1. Per germline, CDR1 MNHEY and CDR2 SMNVEV (reference sequence). J lost 7 bases, V lost 5 bases, and 8 bases had no gene match. This CDR3 region has 15 residues. The DNA of the CDR3 is TGTGCCAGCAGTCCCCGGGACAGGGGTCAACAGCCCCAGCATTTT. Amino acids: CASSPRDRGQQPQHF.